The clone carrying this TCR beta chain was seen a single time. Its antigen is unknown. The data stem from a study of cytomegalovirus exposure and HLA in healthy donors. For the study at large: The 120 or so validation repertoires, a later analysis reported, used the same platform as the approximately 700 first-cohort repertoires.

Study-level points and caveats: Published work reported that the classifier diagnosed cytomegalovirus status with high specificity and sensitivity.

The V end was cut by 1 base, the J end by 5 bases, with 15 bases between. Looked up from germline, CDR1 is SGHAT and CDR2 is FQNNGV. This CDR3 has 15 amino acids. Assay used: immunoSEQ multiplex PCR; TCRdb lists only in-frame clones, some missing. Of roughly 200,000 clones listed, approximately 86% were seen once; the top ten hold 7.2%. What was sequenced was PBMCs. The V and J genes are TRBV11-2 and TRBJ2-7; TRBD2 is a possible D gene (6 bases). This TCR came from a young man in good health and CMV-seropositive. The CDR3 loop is CASSLVGSFINEQYF. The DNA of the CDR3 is TGTGCCAGCAGCTTAGTCGGGAGTTTTATCAACGAGCAGTACTTC.